This TCR beta chain was identified in a study of cytomegalovirus exposure and HLA in healthy donors (dated by TCRdb to about 2017). About the full investigation: An earlier analysis of some 500 of the donors reported 250 to 300 Gb of sequence data and 120 million or so unique TCR beta sequences from some 180 million T cells. The later analysis used no new phenotypic data to find candidate immune exposures, relying instead on TCR beta sequences and their occurrence across donors. All discovery cohort repertoires had been generated on a single sequencing platform. An earlier analysis of 587 of the donors applied high-throughput TCR beta sequencing to assess whether each TCR beta V gene segment acted as functional or pseudogenic. On average, 235,054 unique TCR beta nucleotide sequences were sequenced per donor among about 400 genotyped donors of the cohort, with 15% to 20% of those sequences being non-productive. In a later genetic analysis, genome-wide SNP genotypes for 398 of the 666 donors were used, and that subset was treated as a discovery cohort. Both class I and class II loci were covered by HLA typing, at four-digit resolution. Donor age, sex, ethnicity and CMV serostatus were collected together with the repertoire data. To study patterns of TCR occurrence, a later analysis re-analyzed previously published TCR beta repertoires from several hundred donors and added high-resolution HLA genotyping. Besides the first cohort of under 700 subjects, a separate validation cohort made up of roughly 120 different subjects was used. High-throughput TCR immunosequencing, statistical association of individual TCRs with disease status, and machine learning were combined to predict cytomegalovirus infection status. The T cell repertoires of 700 or so subjects were profiled by immunosequencing and related to cytomegalovirus serostatus. The study was designed to test whether signatures of past pathogen exposure could be identified by cataloging public T cell receptors. Because of strong linkage in the cohort, four to six DR-DQ haplotypes were treated as single units for association and clustering. Of the 398 genotyped donors, approximately 80% fell in the genetic ancestry cluster associated with self-reported Caucasian donors. Typing coverage differed by locus: A, B, C, DRB1 and DQB1 were typed in roughly 620-630 donors, DQA1 in 500 to 550, DPA1 in over 600, and DPB1 in around 490. An early release covering 550 to 650 HLA-typed donors comprised 250 to 350 gigabases of sequencing data and around 85 million unique TCR sequences. Findings and caveats that apply to the study as a whole: Sequencing depth was assumed to be roughly uniform across donors in the presence/absence analyses, though that assumption may not hold. Only TCR beta chains were sequenced in this cohort, and the absence of alpha or paired-chain data limited detectable features. The 87-base-pair reads could not distinguish some IMGT-functional V segments, including TRBV6-2 and TRBV6-3, so those segments were excluded. A later analysis reported that several top co-occurrence clusters appeared linked to parvovirus B19, influenza, CMV and Epstein-Barr virus. A later analysis found that most CMV-associated TCR beta chains appeared HLA-restricted, with HLA associations seemingly driven largely by CMV exposure. Roughly 17 rarely observed V segments, including chromosome 9 orphons, were excluded from the earlier analysis of some 590 of the donors because counts were too low. A total of roughly 160 TCR beta chains were listed by the study as associated with cytomegalovirus. Specific HLA alleles were associated with 15,000 to 20,000 TCR beta sequences at a false discovery rate of 0.05 in a later analysis. According to the authors, the approach could potentially be generalized to other disease states and immunological phenotypes. Most TCR sequences were observed very rarely across donors, whereas some public TCRs were present in many individuals. A later genetic analysis associated a missense DCLRE1C variant with V-gene and J-gene trimming of TCR beta chains, and an independent cohort replicated the association. In both the original and validation cohorts, the classifier was reported to diagnose cytomegalovirus status with high specificity and sensitivity. In an earlier analysis of around 600 of the donors, most TCR beta V segments were observed in productive rearrangements about 87% or about 30% of the time, broadly matching IMGT annotations. A few of the identified cytomegalovirus-associated TCR beta chains were confirmed in vitro to be specific for cytomegalovirus antigens. Compared with equally common non-associated chains, HLA-associated TCR beta chains in a later analysis were more clonally expanded and had lower generation probabilities. Linkage disequilibrium might explain the correlated functional status among segregating V segments, but an unknown experimental factor could not be excluded. For the cohort, immune exposure information was limited to CMV serostatus. Strong co-occurrence of HLA alleles, especially DR and DQ, made assigning TCR associations to individual alleles difficult. A further reported finding was that TCR beta sequences accurately predicted the HLA-A and HLA-B alleles for most subjects in the first cohort. A cluster of highly shared sequence variants was judged likely to be a technical artifact of the sequencing pipeline. In a later analysis, the rate of TCR association differed among HLA loci, with DRB1 alleles having the most associated TCRs and HLA-C alleles having the fewest. Because some donors lacked HLA typing at each locus, the association tests relied only on the typed subset. A later genetic analysis reported fewer N-insertions in productive TCRs among donors in an Asian-associated ancestry cluster than the roughly 700-donor mean.

In regard to this clone: What this receptor recognizes is not known. Base qualities are not recorded, but no much larger clone differs from it by a single base.

In total, fewer than 750 healthy bone marrow donors made up the cohort. Cohort members were all nominally healthy when sampled, although unrecorded immune exposures were likely present. The donor was CMV seropositive and was included in the group of 250 to 300 seropositive cohort members. Every donor gave a peripheral blood sample, and the peripheral blood mononuclear cells from that sample were used for TCR beta sequencing. Genomic DNA extraction from the blood cell samples was performed with the Qiagen DNeasy Blood Extraction Kit. The library relied on the immunoSEQ multiplex PCR assay. For the multiplex PCR, a mixture combining 60 forward primers for TCR Vbeta segments and 13 reverse primers for TCR Jbeta segments was used. A multiplex PCR assay on genomic DNA amplified the CDR3 region of rearranged TCR beta genes. Amplified TCR beta libraries were sequenced as 87-base-pair reads on the Illumina HiSeq System. The authors' pipeline ran thus. A later analysis counted about 80 million unique TCR beta chains across the 550 to 750 repertoires, and 9 million to 14 million of these chains were shared by at least two donors. Raw reads were error-corrected and collapsed into unique sequences with a nearest-neighbor algorithm that merged closely related sequences to remove PCR and sequencing errors. V, D and J gene segments were assigned by aligning CDR3 sequences to IMGT reference sequences. For a sequence to be retained, at least a six-nucleotide match to both a V gene segment and a J gene segment was required. A rearrangement counted as productive if the CDR3 had no stop codons and remained in frame with V and J, and every other rearrangement counted as non-productive. Following IMGT convention, CDR3 was defined as the stretch from the second conserved V-encoded cysteine up to the conserved J-encoded phenylalanine. Sequences without an unambiguous match to a single V gene segment were excluded from the earlier analysis of a few hundred of the donors. An earlier analysis of a few hundred of the donors called V segments functional above 56.7% productive rearrangements and segregating when the between-donor standard deviation exceeded 5%. A statistical classification framework was developed to diagnose cytomegalovirus status using the catalog of TCR beta chain sequences. In a later analysis, TCR nucleotide sequences were compared against IMGT/GENE-DB human TR gene sequences so that V and J genes could be assigned. The TCRdist pipeline was used in a later analysis to assign CDR3 sequences and most-parsimonious VDJ recombination scenarios. A later analysis defined each TCR beta chain by its CDR3 amino acid sequence plus V-gene family, and excluded reads lacking a unique V-gene family. As a way to deal with suspected cross-contamination and a sequencing artifact, a later analysis dropped 592 nucleotide sequences that were highly shared and had low generation probability. In a later analysis, a clonal expansion index was calculated for each public chain from normalized within-repertoire ranks of inferred template counts. A later analysis computed generation probabilities with a VDJ recombination model fitted to out-of-frame rearrangements, and checked the results against IGoR. In a later analysis, hypergeometric tests were used to score TCR-TCR, TCR-HLA and TCR-CMV co-occurrence, with a repertoire-size bias correction applied to TCR pairs. A later analysis estimated false discovery rates by permuting HLA or CMV assignments 20 times. In a later analysis, co-occurring TCRs were grouped using DBSCAN, with TCRdist sequence similarity added in when clustering inside HLA-allele-positive subsets. Repertoires with fewer than 30,000 or more than 120,000 public chains were left out of co-occurrence clustering, as were several repertoires with anomalous nucleotide sharing. TCRdb holds this immuneACCESS table with in-frame rearrangements only. Some clones are missing; in checked studies, unresolved V genes explain under half, and the rest has no known cause. That table supplies the V and J calls and clone size; D and trimming were determined from the DNA. The sample table contains around 120,000 clones; only one count was recorded for around 62% of them. The ten largest clones capture over 8.5% of the sample.

Germline trimming amounts to 3 bases on V and 5 bases on J, with 16 as the count of junction bases outside the gene matches. As encoded in the germline V gene, CDR1 is SGHTA while CDR2 is FQGTGA. From its cysteine to its phenylalanine, the CDR3 spans 19 amino acids. The sequence is cut down to CDR3 DNA, 57 bases in frame from base 1. This clonotype was sampled from a woman aged 35 to 49 in good health and CMV-seropositive. The chain was built from TRBV7-3 and TRBJ2-1, with 10 junctional bases fitting TRBD2. Sequences were obtained from PBMCs. DNA sequence: TGTGCCAGCAGCTTGGAACCGGGACTAGCGTCCGACCCCCACAATGAGCAGTTCTTC. It translates as CASSLEPGLASDPHNEQFF.